This T cell receptor beta chain originates from a study of shared clonotypes between healthy human individuals. Only in-frame clones appear in the TCRdb table, and some are missing; sequencing was by immunoSEQ multiplex PCR. The sample contains some 790,000 clones, approximately 77% of which appear only once. The CDR3 has 14 amino acids. With 6 bases clipped from V and 9 bases from J, the junction kept 6 bases outside the gene matches. Germline CDR1 is MDHEN and CDR2 is SYDVKM. This TCR was recovered from a woman aged 30 to 39 in good health. The sequenced sample consisted of memory CD4+ T cells sorted from blood. Regarding subset: CD45RA-negative fraction. This sequence joins TRBV28 and TRBJ2-1; TRBD1 agrees at 12 bases. CDR3 loop: CASRSGQGAGEQFF. DNA for the CDR3: TGTGCCAGCAGATCGGGACAGGGGGCAGGTGAGCAGTTCTTC.